This T cell receptor (beta chain) comes out of a study of T-cell memory formation after mild COVID-19. MiXCR, run by TCRdb on the 5' RACE reads, gives a single entry per CDR3 protein. The sample includes 310,000 or so distinct CDR3 sequences, about a sixth of them seen just once. Germline V gene sequence: CDR1 SEHNR, CDR2 FQNEAQ (reference sequence). The CDR3 has 15 residues. Between the trimmed V and J ends, which lost 5 bases and 3 bases, there was a span of 16 bases. General study points: Clonal second-wave expansions that peaked on day 37 had unconfirmed SARS-CoV-2 specificity.

On this clonotype: Its specificity is not known.

This chain links TRBV7-9 with TRBJ2-5; D may be TRBD2 (5 bases). The sequenced material came from PBMCs or a T cell subset sorted from them (not recorded which). The TCR comes from a man aged 18 to 29 who had mild COVID-19 (a few samples of this study predate the infection). Cell type and time point are not known. CDR3 nucleotide sequence: TGTGCCAGCAGCGCCCGCCCCGTGGAGGAAGAGACCCAGTACTTC. It is translated as CASSARPVEEETQYF.